A selection of T cell receptor beta chains follows, all from one sample in a study of Ad26.COV2.S vaccination and SARS-CoV-2 variants. The data were produced by immunoSEQ multiplex PCR, yet TCRdb's version contains in-frame clones alone and is incomplete. The sample includes over 400,000 clones, roughly nine tenths of them seen just once. The specimen comprised peripheral blood, sampled in a trial of Ad26.COV2.S vaccine versus placebo. The receptors here all came from a person aged 18-60 years who received the Ad26.COV2.S COVID-19 vaccine or a placebo. The CDR3 runs from the conserved cysteine through the conserved F or W. The D gene is left open where the match is weak. Clone size is not always given. Where it is, it says once, few, many or a class for expanded clones.

J,V,size,D,DNA,CDR3
TRBJ2-7,TRBV7-3,NA,TRBD1,TGTGCCAGCAGCGCCCAAGGACAGGGGACCTACGAGCAGTACTTC,CASSAQGQGTYEQYF
TRBJ1-5,TRBV6-2/TRBV6-3,NA,TRBD1,TGTGCCAGCAGTACTCAGGGGGCTCAGGGCAATCAGCCCCAGCATTTT,CASSTQGAQGNQPQHF
TRBJ1-4,TRBV28,NA,NA,TGTGCCAGCAGTTTCGTTGGTGCAACTAATGAAAAACTGTTTTTT,CASSFVGATNEKLFF
TRBJ1-2,TRBV29-1,NA,NA,TGCAGCGTTGTCCACGCTAACTATGGCTACACCTTC,CSVVHANYGYTF
TRBJ2-1,TRBV19,NA,NA,TGTGCCAGTAGTAGGGCGACAATGTTGCGGACCTACAATGAGCAGTTCTTC,CASSRATMLRTYNEQFF
TRBJ2-5,TRBV5-8,NA,NA,TGTGCCAGCAGCCTTCGGGTGGCCCAGTACTTC,CASSLRVAQYF
TRBJ1-4,TRBV30,NA,NA,TGTGCCTGGAGGGACAGAGCTTTTAACGAAAAACTGTTTTTT,CAWRDRAFNEKLFF
TRBJ2-2,TRBV9,NA,TRBD2,TGTGCCAGCAGCGCGGCAGCGGGAGGAGCCACCGGGGAGCTGTTTTTT,CASSAAAGGATGELFF
TRBJ1-2,TRBV5-4,NA,NA,TGTGCCAGCAGCTTGGCGAGTTCCACTGCCTATGGCTACACCTTC,CASSLASSTAYGYTF
TRBJ1-2,TRBV24-1,once,NA,TGTGCCACCAGTGATACAGCCCAAAGGGGGGCCAACTATGGCTACACCTTC,CATSDTAQRGANYGYTF
TRBJ1-1,TRBV6-2/TRBV6-3,NA,TRBD1,TGTGCCAGCAGCCGGGGACAGGGGAACACTGAAGCTTTCTTT,CASSRGQGNTEAFF
TRBJ2-7,TRBV9,NA,NA,TGTGCCAGCAGCGTAGGGGTCTCCGTACCCTACGAGCAGTACTTC,CASSVGVSVPYEQYF
TRBJ1-5,TRBV19,NA,NA,TGTGCCAGTAGCCTCTTTGTTTCCGGCCCTCAGCCCCAGCATTTT,CASSLFVSGPQPQHF
TRBJ2-1,TRBV11-2,NA,NA,TGTGCCAGCACCCTATTGCTAGCTACCTACAATGAGCAGTTCTTC,CASTLLLATYNEQFF
TRBJ2-5,TRBV6-5,NA,TRBD2,TGTGCCAGCAGTTTGCAGACTAGCGGCCAAGAGACCCAGTACTTC,CASSLQTSGQETQYF
TRBJ2-3,TRBV5-4,once,NA,TGTGCCAGCAGCTTCCTGGGAGACACAGATACGCAGTATTTT,CASSFLGDTDTQYF
TRBJ2-1,TRBV7-9,NA,NA,TGTGCCAGCAGCCCAAGCAGGGGGAGGGGAAACAATGAGCAGTTCTTC,CASSPSRGRGNNEQFF
TRBJ1-4,TRBV5-1,NA,NA,TGCGCCAGCAGCTTCCTGCCTACAGGAAACTTGGCTAATGAAAAACTGTTTTTT,CASSFLPTGNLANEKLFF
TRBJ2-5,TRBV6-4,NA,NA,TGTGCCAGCAGCGAAAGGGGCCCAGGAGTAAAAGAGACCCAGTACTTC,CASSERGPGVKETQYF
TRBJ2-5,TRBV12-3/TRBV12-4,NA,NA,TGTGCCAGCAGACAGGACAGTAAAGAGACCCAGTACTTC,CASRQDSKETQYF
TRBJ1-2,TRBV29-1,NA,NA,TGCAGCGGGCAGGGAAACTATGGCTACACCTTC,CSGQGNYGYTF
TRBJ2-7,TRBV7-2,NA,NA,TGTGCCAGCAGCCCCTCGACAGGCCCGTACTACGAGCAGTACTTC,CASSPSTGPYYEQYF
TRBJ2-2,TRBV5-1,NA,NA,TGCGCCAGCAGCGCCACCGGCGGGGCCGGGGAGCTGTTTTTT,CASSATGGAGELFF
TRBJ2-7,TRBV15,NA,NA,TGTGCCACCAGCAGAGATTACAACGGCGGGGACAGTCCAAACGAGCAGTACTTC,CATSRDYNGGDSPNEQYF
TRBJ2-5,TRBV6-5,NA,NA,TGTGCCAGCACCAGAACGGGGAGGAGGGAGGAGACCCAGTACTTC,CASTRTGRREETQYF
TRBJ1-5,TRBV15,NA,NA,TGTGCCACCAGCAGTCCCCGTCTCCAGCCCCAGCATTTT,CATSSPRLQPQHF
TRBJ1-2,TRBV20-1,NA,TRBD1,TGCAGTGCTAGTCCTGGACAGGGGAACTATGGCTACACCTTC,CSASPGQGNYGYTF
TRBJ1-1,TRBV7-2,once,NA,TGTGCCAGCAGCTTAGTGGTAGAGAACACTGAAGCTTTCTTT,CASSLVVENTEAFF
TRBJ2-1,TRBV7-2,few,NA,TGTGCCAGCAGCTTTCGCCCAGGAGGGCAGGGTAGCAATGAGCAGTTCTTC,CASSFRPGGQGSNEQFF
TRBJ2-2,TRBV19,NA,TRBD1,TGTGCCAGTAGTATTTCATTGCGTGGACAGGGGGAAGGGGAGCTGTTTTTT,CASSISLRGQGEGELFF
TRBJ1-1,TRBV29-1,NA,TRBD1,TGCAGCGTTCCACGACAGGGACAGAACACTGAAGCTTTCTTT,CSVPRQGQNTEAFF
TRBJ1-3,TRBV4-1,NA,NA,TGCGCCAGCAGCCAAAGCCCCTCCGACACCATATATTTT,CASSQSPSDTIYF
TRBJ1-2,TRBV30,NA,NA,TGTGCCTGGAGTAGTCCAGGGGACTACACCTTC,CAWSSPGDYTF